The following is a TCR beta chain sequence with its context. Antigen specificity is unknown. This specimen belongs to a study of shared clonotypes between healthy human individuals. With 5 bases removed from V and 0 bases from J, the gap between germline ends came to 12 bases. Germline CDR1 PRHDT, CDR2 FYEKMQ (reference sequence). The CDR3 loop spans 15 amino acids. Naive-designated CD8 cells lacked CD45RO, were positively enriched for CCR7, and omitted terminally differentiated effector memory CD45RA+ cells. Study-level results: The donor pool, a small one, limited the genetic and exposure-history diversity represented.

Clones were read by immunoSEQ multiplex PCR, and TCRdb kept only the in-frame ones, dropping some. The sample shows hundreds of thousands of clones, 95% to 97% of them seen only once. J is TRBJ2-3 and V is TRBV13; the D gene is possibly TRBD2 (5 bases). Sequencing was done on a sample of naive CD8+ T cells sorted from blood. The TCR sequence derives from a woman aged 30 to 39 in good health. CDR3 region: CASSVTGSSTDTQYF. CDR3 coding DNA: TGTGCCAGCAGCGTGACGGGGTCTAGCACAGATACGCAGTATTTT. Based on the CDR3 plus reference TRBV13 and TRBJ2-3, the full variable domain is AAGVIQSPRHLIKEKRETATLKCYPIPRHDTVYWYQQGPGQDPQFLISFYEKMQSDKGSIPDRFSAQQFSDYHSELNMSSLELGDSALYFCASSVTGSSTDTQYFGPGTRLTVL.